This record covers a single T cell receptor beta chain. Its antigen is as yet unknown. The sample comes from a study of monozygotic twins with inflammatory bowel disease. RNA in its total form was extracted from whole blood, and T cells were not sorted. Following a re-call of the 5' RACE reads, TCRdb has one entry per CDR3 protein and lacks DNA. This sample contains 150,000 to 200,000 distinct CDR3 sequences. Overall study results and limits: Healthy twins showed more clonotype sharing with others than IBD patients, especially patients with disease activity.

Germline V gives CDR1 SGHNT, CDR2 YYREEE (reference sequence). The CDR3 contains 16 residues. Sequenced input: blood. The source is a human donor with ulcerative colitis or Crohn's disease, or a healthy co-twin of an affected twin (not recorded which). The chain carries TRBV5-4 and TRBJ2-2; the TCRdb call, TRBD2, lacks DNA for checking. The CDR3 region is CASRVSGLANTGELFF.